This TCR beta chain was retrieved from a study of OX40 agonist ivuxolimab in advanced cancers. Note on this clone: No antigen is known for it.

This CDR3 has 13 amino acids. From germline, CDR1 is SGHRS and CDR2 YFSETQ. Trimming pared 3 bases from V and 5 bases from J, leaving 10 bases between. The assay was immunoSEQ multiplex PCR, and TCRdb's table has in-frame clones only and misses some. This table has about 42,000 clones, about 88% appearing once. Regarding the study as a whole: Antigens targeted by the expanded peripheral T cells were not determined. Dose levels from 0.1 to 3.0 mg/kg saw CD4+ and CD8+ blood T cells expand clonally by week 6.

Samples were taken at baseline and on day 1 of cycles 4 and 7. The material was CD4+ or CD8+ T cells sorted from blood, obtained in a trial of the OX40 agonist ivuxolimab. This receptor was identified in an adult with an advanced solid tumor such as melanoma, head and neck, liver or kidney cancer. The chain is built from TRBV5-1 and TRBJ2-3; tentatively, D is TRBD1 (7 bases). CDR3 in DNA: TGCGCCAGCAGCTCCCAGGGGGGAGATACGCAGTATTTT. It specifies CASSSQGGDTQYF.